Listed here are 17 T cell receptor beta chains from one sample, sequenced in a study of blood T cell repertoires in COVID-19. The method was immunoSEQ multiplex PCR; TCRdb's version includes in-frame clones alone and lacks a portion of them. Here the sample spans roughly 45,000 clones, over 75% being singletons. The sequenced material came from peripheral blood. The receptors were gathered from an older woman with acute or convalescent COVID-19.

V and J are TRBV4-1 and TRBJ2-1; 12 bases match TRBD2. V was pared by 1 base and J by 4 bases, with 2 bases of the junction left unmatched. Germline V CDR1 and CDR2: MGHRA, YSYEKL. The CDR3 length is 16 residues. The chain's CDR3 is CASSQATSGGYNEQFF. The DNA of the CDR3 is TGCGCCAGCAGCCAAGCGACTAGCGGGGGTTACAATGAGCAGTTCTTC.

CDR3: CASSQEDILSYNSPLHF. The CDR3 DNA follows: TGTGCCAGCAGCCAAGAGGACATCCTCTCCTATAATTCACCCCTCCACTTT. The rearrangement uses TRBV4-2 and TRBJ1-6; tentative D call: TRBD1 (5 bases). Germline V gene sequence: CDR1 LGHNA, CDR2 YNFKEQ. The CDR3 length is 17 residues. Trimming cost V 0 bases and J 0 bases, with 9 bases left between them.

The chain links TRBV10-3 to TRBJ1-1; the D gene is possibly TRBD1 (5 bases). CDR1 is ENHRY, CDR2 SYGVKD, per germline. The CDR3 has 12 residues. The germline V and J ends were trimmed by 10 bases and 1 base, with 10 bases remaining between them. CDR3 sequence reads: CATKTANTEAFF. Written as DNA, the CDR3 is TGTGCCACTAAGACAGCGAACACTGAAGCTTTCTTT.

This clone was found once. The rearrangement links TRBV7-2 to TRBJ2-7; unclear D gene. Germline CDR1 is SGHTA and CDR2 is FQGNSA. Trimming pared 1 base from V and 0 bases from J, leaving 7 bases between. The CDR3 runs 14 residues. The CDR3 region has the DNA TGTGCCAGCAGCTTAGTGAGGAGCTCCTACGAGCAGTACTTC. The encoded protein is CASSLVRSSYEQYF.

The chain couples TRBV3-1 (or the pseudogene TRBV3-2) to TRBJ2-3; 9 bases agree with TRBD1. This CDR3 region has 12 residues. Germline CDR1 is LGHDT and CDR2 is YNNKEL (reference sequence). V shed 11 bases and J 6 bases; nucleotides not matched to a gene: 6. In DNA, the CDR3 is TGTGCCTCCGACAGGGGGTGGGATACGCAGTATTTT. This sequence encodes CASDRGWDTQYF.

The chain carries TRBV4-1 and TRBJ1-5; weak D call: TRBD1 (5 bases). The CDR3 extends over 15 amino acids. Germline assignment: CDR1 MGHRA and CDR2 YSYEKL. Between the trimmed V and J ends, which lost 0 bases and 2 bases, there was a span of 8 bases. The CDR3: CASSQDPGGNQPQHF. CDR3 bases: TGCGCCAGCAGCCAAGATCCGGGGGGCAATCAGCCCCAGCATTTT.

This clone appeared a few times. This chain links TRBV5-1 with TRBJ2-7, with no clear D. The germline V and J ends were trimmed by 0 bases and 1 base, with 5 bases remaining between them. Per germline, CDR1 SGHRS and CDR2 YFSETQ. The CDR3 consists of 13 residues. CDR3 coding DNA: TGCGCCAGCAGCTTGGGTGCGTCCTACGAGCAGTACTTC. This gives the protein CASSLGASYEQYF.

The V call is TRBV7-9, the J call TRBJ2-7; D remains ambiguous. V lost 5 bases and J 3 bases, leaving 8 bases between the germline ends. CDR3 length: 12 residues. Germline V CDR1 and CDR2: SEHNR, FQNEAQ (reference sequence). This CDR3 is CASSLGYYEQYF. In DNA, the CDR3 is TGTGCCAGCAGCCTCGGGTACTACGAGCAGTACTTC. The variable domain in full, with the rest retrieved from reference TRBV7-9 and TRBJ2-7, is DTGVSQNPRHKITKRGQNVTFRCDPISEHNRLYWYRQTLGQGPEFLTYFQNEAQLEKSRLLSDRFSAERPKGSFSTLEIQRTEQGDSAMYLCASSLGYYEQYFGPGTRLTVT.

The chain joins TRBV3-1 (or the pseudogene TRBV3-2) to TRBJ2-1; the match to TRBD2 covers 10 bases. Trimming at V came to 1 base and at J to 10 bases, leaving 10 bases not matched to a gene. The germline V gene has CDR1 LGHDT and CDR2 YNNKEL (reference sequence). The CDR3 is 16 amino acids. The CDR3 DNA follows: TGTGCCAGCAGCCAAGTCCCCCTAGCGGGGGCGGGGGAGCAGTTCTTC. Translating gives CASSQVPLAGAGEQFF.

The gene calls are TRBV30 and TRBJ1-5, with 7 bases matching TRBD1. V was clipped by 5 bases and J by 3 bases; unmatched bases: 7. The CDR3 runs 14 residues. In germline, CDR1 is GTSNPN, CDR2 SVGIG (reference sequence). The CDR3 bases are TGTGCCTGGGGGATAGGGGGCCACAATCAGCCCCAGCATTTT. Translated: CAWGIGGHNQPQHF.

Only one count was recorded for this clone. V gene TRBV7-2 combines with J gene TRBJ1-3; no clear D. The CDR3 consists of 14 residues. V gave up 5 bases and J gave up 4 bases, with 12 bases separating them. Germline-derived CDR1 and CDR2 are SGHTA and FQGNSA. The chain's CDR3 is CASSNENPGNTIYF. DNA of the CDR3: TGTGCCAGCAGCAACGAGAACCCCGGAAACACCATATATTTT.

This chain uses TRBV14 with TRBJ2-1, with D tentatively TRBD1 (6 bases). CDR1 and CDR2 (germline): SGHDN, FVKESK. CDR3 length: 15 residues. Trimming took off 3 bases at V and 4 bases at J, with 13 bases between the two ends. As DNA, the CDR3 is TGTGCCAGCAGCCACTGGACAGATTATTACAATGAGCAGTTCTTC. The encoded protein is CASSHWTDYYNEQFF.

A note on this clone: One end of the junction does not line up with germline, which may come from a read error. The rearrangement joins TRBV29-1 to TRBJ1-2; D remains unclear. The CDR3 is 15 residues long. The germline CDR1 and CDR2 sequences are SQVTM and ANQGSEA. The CDR3 reads CSAGRSAEKEHGHTF. CDR3 DNA: TGCAGCGCAGGAAGATCGGCGGAAAAAGAGCATGGCCACACCTTC.

The CDR3 coding sequence is TGTGCCATCAGTGAGAGGGACAGGGGGGAAGATACGCAGTATTTT. Translation: CAISERDRGEDTQYF. The chain carries TRBV10-3 and TRBJ2-3, with 11 bases identical to TRBD1. Germline V lookup: CDR1 ENHRY, CDR2 SYGVKD. After removal of 2 bases from V and 5 bases from J, the junction contained 3 bases not matched to a gene. The length of the CDR3 is 15 residues.

This sequence joins TRBV11-2 and TRBJ2-7; TRBD2 might be the D (5 bases). The CDR3 has 14 residues. The germline gives CDR1 SGHAT, CDR2 FQNNGV. Deletions cut 1 base from V and 3 bases from J, with 10 bases between. CDR3 loop: CASSLGTGYYEQYF. The CDR3 DNA is TGTGCCAGCAGCTTAGGCACGGGGTACTACGAGCAGTACTTC.

This chain joins TRBV4-1 and TRBJ1-6; D gene ambiguous. The CDR3 has 13 amino acids. Trimming shortened V by 5 bases and J by 8 bases, and 10 bases separated the two germline ends. Germline loops: CDR1 MGHRA, CDR2 YSYEKL. The CDR3: CASSEGVHSPLHF. Written as DNA, the CDR3 is TGCGCCAGCAGCGAGGGAGTTCATTCACCCCTCCACTTT.

This clone was recorded once. The chain employs TRBV12-3 or TRBV12-4 and TRBJ2-7; D uncertain. V was clipped by 4 bases and J by 2 bases, with 6 bases between them. The CDR3 has 12 residues. DNA of the CDR3: TGTGCCAGCAGTTCCCCTACCTACGAGCAGTACTTC. This gives the protein CASSSPTYEQYF.